The source of this T cell receptor beta chain is a study of control samples from healthy donors and cancer patients. Trimming took 4 bases from V and 4 from J; bases not matched to a gene: 6. Germline assignment: CDR1 MNHNS and CDR2 SASEGT. The CDR3 runs to 16 residues. Here immunoSEQ multiplex PCR was the method, and the copy in TCRdb shows in-frame clones only, minus some. This repertoire shows 210,000 or so clones, about 91% found once; its top ten account for less than 2%. The rearrangement joins TRBV6-1 to TRBJ2-3, with TRBD1 matching 12 bases. The sequencing sample was made of blood. This receptor was obtained from a man between 25 and 39 years old in good health. CDR3 nucleotide sequence: TGTGCCAGCAGTGCGGGACAGGGGGCGAGGGCAGATACGCAGTATTTT. The encoded protein is CASSAGQGARADTQYF.